These 11 T cell receptor beta chains were all obtained from the same sample, sequenced in a study of molecular identifiers for immune sequencing clone quantification. TCRdb fed the PCR reads into MiXCR, producing one record per CDR3 protein. The profile shows approximately 54,000 distinct CDR3 sequences, roughly a quarter of them singletons. Sequences were obtained from naive CD8+ T cells from blood, with Jurkat cell RNA spiked in. Subset: FACS-sorted CD8+CD4-CCR7+CD45RA+ naive T cells. The receptors were sampled from a human donor in good health. Some libraries in this study had Jurkat cell RNA spiked in.

This clonotype was counted only a few times. The V call is TRBV4-3, the J call TRBJ2-3, with 13 bases matching TRBD2. The CDR3 runs 19 residues. J gave up 2 bases and V 0 bases, and 8 bases lay outside the gene matches. CDR1 and CDR2 (germline): LGHNA, YSLEER. The CDR3 sequence is CASSQDRSGLAGATDTQYF. CDR3 nucleotide sequence: TGCGCCAGCAGCCAAGATAGGTCAGGACTAGCGGGAGCCACAGATACGCAGTATTTT.

As regards this clonotype: A much larger clone lies a single base off, so this may be a read error. J is TRBJ2-2 and V is TRBV11-2; 12 bases map to TRBD2. This CDR3 is built from 18 residues. Germline trimming cut 2 bases from V and 1 base from J; bases unmatched to any gene: 5. Germline CDR1 and CDR2: SGHAT and FQNNGV. CDR3 coding DNA: TGTGCCAGCAGCTTAACTAGCGGGAGGCACAGGAACACCGGGGAGCTGTTTTTT. Translated, it gives CASSLTSGRHRNTGELFF. The variable domain in full, completed from reference TRBV11-2 and TRBJ2-2, reads EAGVAQSPRYKIIEKRQSVAFWCNPISGHATLYWYQQILGQGPKLLIQFQNNGVVDDSQLPKDRFSAERLKGVDSTLKIQPAKLEDSAVYLCASSLTSGRHRNTGELFFGEGSRLTVL.

On this clonotype: This CDR3 fails to terminate in the conserved phenylalanine or tryptophan, so it likely reflects a read error. The chain is built from TRBV27 and TRBJ2-7, with TRBD2 as a possible D gene (6 bases). The V and J ends lost 2 bases and 2 bases respectively, with 10 bases between them. CDR3 length equals 14 residues. The V gene's germline CDR1 is MNHEY and CDR2 SMNVEV (reference sequence). The CDR3 sequence: CASSLGGTAYEQYL. CDR3 nucleotides: TGTGCCAGCAGTTTAGGGGGGACCGCCTACGAGCAGTACTTA.

Many counts were recorded for this clonotype. The chain has TRBV27 and TRBJ1-1, with D possibly matching TRBD1 (6 bases). The ends were cut back, 7 bases at V and 3 bases at J, with 21 bases in the middle. Germline V gene data show CDR1 as MNHEY and CDR2 as SMNVEV (reference sequence). This CDR3 is built from 16 residues. CDR3 sequence (DNA): TGTGCCAGCAAAAACAGGGTGTACGGTGCGTACACTGAAGCTTTCTTT. This codes for CASKNRVYGAYTEAFF.

This clonotype was detected ten times or more. The chain is built from TRBV19 and TRBJ1-4; D is unresolved. There are 14 residues in the CDR3. Trimming shortened V by 2 bases and J by 3 bases, and 7 bases separated the two germline ends. The germline V gene encodes CDR1 LNHDA and CDR2 SQIVND (reference sequence). The CDR3 nucleotides are TGTGCCAGTAGTATATGGACGTCTAATGAAAAACTGTTTTTT. Amino acid sequence: CASSIWTSNEKLFF. Full variable domain (outside the CDR3, taken from reference TRBV19 and TRBJ1-4): DGGITQSPKYLFRKEGQNVTLSCEQNLNHDAMYWYRQDPGQGLRLIYYSQIVNDFQKGDIAEGYSVSREKKESFPLTVTSAQKNPTAFYLCASSIWTSNEKLFFGSGTQLSVL.

In this sample, this clonotype turned up many times. The chain links TRBV7-6 to TRBJ2-3; D is unresolved. Trimming shortened V by 4 bases and J by 2 bases, and 4 bases separated the two germline ends. The CDR3 has 12 residues. Germline CDR1 and CDR2: SGHVS and FNYEAQ. This CDR3 reads CASSSLTDTQYF. The CDR3 nucleotides read TGTGCCAGCAGCTCTCTCACAGATACGCAGTATTTT.

This clonotype occurred many times. The chain couples TRBV6-5 to TRBJ2-3; 10 nucleotides match TRBD2. CDR1 and CDR2 from the germline V gene are MNHEY and SVGAGI. This CDR3 is built from 20 residues. V shed 0 bases, J shed 4 bases, and the junction held 16 bases outside the gene matches. The DNA of the CDR3 is TGTGCCAGCAGTTACTCGAAGGCGCCCCAACTAGCGGGAAGTCCAGATACGCAGTATTTT. It is translated as CASSYSKAPQLAGSPDTQYF.

This clonotype appeared many times. V and J are TRBV28 and TRBJ2-3; the match to TRBD2 covers 12 bases. The CDR3 is 16 amino acids. Trimming cost V 5 bases and J 3 bases; bases outside gene matches: 6. Per germline, CDR1 MDHEN and CDR2 SYDVKM. CDR3 residues: CASSDGLAGMTDTQYF. The CDR3 region has the DNA TGTGCCAGCAGTGACGGACTAGCGGGAATGACAGATACGCAGTATTTT.

Points on this clonotype: One base away lies a much larger clone, so this may be a sequencing read error. The rearrangement joins TRBV2 to TRBJ1-1; 10 nucleotides align to TRBD1. Germline loops: CDR1 SNHLY, CDR2 FYNNEI. There are 16 residues in the CDR3. DNA for the CDR3: TGTGCCAGCAGGGAAGCCGGGACAGGGGTGAGCACTGAAGCTTTCTTT. Encoded protein: CASREAGTGVSTEAFF. Filled out from reference TRBV2 and TRBJ1-1, the complete variable domain reads EPEVTQTPSHQVTQMGQEVILRCVPISNHLYFYWYRQILGQKVEFLVSFYNNEISEKSEIFDDQFSVERPDGSNFTLKIRSTKLEDSAMYFCASREAGTGVSTEAFFGQGTRLTVV.

A remark on this clonotype: A junction boundary mismatches the germline segment, possibly from a read error. The chain links TRBV14 to TRBJ1-6; D gene ambiguous. From germline, CDR1 is SGHDN and CDR2 FVKESK. CDR3 length equals 17 residues. The CDR3 nucleotides read TGTGCCAGCAGCCAATTCTACCCCCCCGGGTTTGATTCACTCCTCCACTTT. This encodes CASSQFYPPGFDSLLHF.

Turning to this clonotype: This clone may be a read error of a much larger clone one base away. The rearrangement links TRBV7-9 to TRBJ2-5; the D is unclear. The CDR3 is 12 amino acids. From germline, CDR1 is SEHNR and CDR2 FQNEAQ (reference sequence). The CDR3 DNA reads as TGTGCCAGCAGCCCTCTCCAAGAGACCCTGTACTTC. It yields the protein CASSPLQETLYF.